This T cell receptor (beta chain) was sequenced during a study of beta chain features in type 1 diabetes. Study overall: The study examined about 100,000,000 sorted cells across all samples.

In its sample, this clone was seen a few times. The CDR3 is 14 residues long. V was cut by 5 bases and J by 2 bases, with 13 bases left in between. Germline V gene sequence: CDR1 SGHTA, CDR2 FQGNSA. Sequenced material consisted of expressed TCRB transcripts (all of the isolated RNA was reverse transcribed). Profiling relied on immunoSEQ multiplex PCR, and the TCRdb table lists in-frame clones only, not all of them. The sample records 620,000 or so clones, 15% to 19% being singletons. This clonotype was sampled from a young man in good health. Sequencing was done on a sample of naive CD4+ T cells from blood. V gene TRBV7-2 combines with J gene TRBJ2-7; perhaps TRBD1 as D (6 bases). The DNA for the CDR3 is TGTGCCAGCAGCCGTTCCACAGGGACCTACGAGCAGTACTTC. Translated: CASSRSTGTYEQYF.